This passage covers 29 T cell receptor beta chains from one sample sequenced in a study of cytomegalovirus exposure and HLA in healthy donors. 60 Vbeta and 13 Jbeta primers were used in PCR. Clones were read by immunoSEQ multiplex PCR, and TCRdb kept only the in-frame ones, dropping some. The sample consists of 120,000 or so clones, roughly two thirds of them appearing once. Material for sequencing was PBMCs. These receptors were obtained from a man aged 25-45 years in good health and CMV-seropositive.

The chain employs TRBV14 and TRBJ2-3, with 13 bases fitting TRBD2. The length of the CDR3 is 16 residues. V trimming: 6 bases; J trimming: 3 bases; junction bases outside the gene matches: 6. Germline lookup yields CDR1 SGHDN and CDR2 FVKESK. The CDR3 sequence: CASSLRLAGGTDTQYF. The CDR3 DNA sequence: TGTGCCAGCAGTCTCAGACTAGCGGGAGGAACAGATACGCAGTATTTT.

The chain is built from TRBV27 and TRBJ2-7, with TRBD1 identical over 9 bases. The CDR3 runs 15 residues. CDR1 and CDR2 from the germline V gene are MNHEY and SMNVEV (reference sequence). V dropped 4 bases and J dropped 4; count of bases not matched to a gene: 8. The CDR3 DNA follows: TGTGCCAGCAGTTACGGGACAGGGAGGGATTACGAGCAGTACTTC. It is translated as CASSYGTGRDYEQYF.

A few counts support this clone. The chain combines TRBV5-1 with TRBJ2-1; 8 bases line up with TRBD1. V gave up 2 bases and J gave up 8 bases; unmatched junction bases: 6. This CDR3 contains 14 residues. In germline, CDR1 is SGHRS, CDR2 YFSETQ. CDR3 DNA sequence: TGCGCCAGCAGCTTAGGGACAGGCAACCATGAGCAGTTCTTC. Its protein is CASSLGTGNHEQFF. Drawing the rest from reference TRBV5-1 and TRBJ2-1, the complete variable domain is KAGVTQTPRYLIKTRGQQVTLSCSPISGHRSVSWYQQTPGQGLQFLFEYFSETQRNKGNFPGRFSGRQFSNSRSEMNVSTLELGDSALYLCASSLGTGNHEQFFGPGTRLTVL.

The chain is built from TRBV2 and TRBJ1-1, with a tentative D call TRBD1 (5 bases). The V end lost 2 bases, the J end lost 0 bases, and 10 bases lay between the germline ends. CDR1 SNHLY and CDR2 FYNNEI come from the germline V gene. The CDR3 contains 15 residues. The CDR3 protein is CASSERGIMNTEAFF. CDR3 DNA: TGTGCCAGCAGTGAACGGGGGATCATGAACACTGAAGCTTTCTTT.

This rearrangement joins TRBV19 to TRBJ2-5; weak D call: TRBD1 (5 bases). The V gene's germline CDR1 is LNHDA and CDR2 SQIVND (reference sequence). The V end was cut by 5 bases, the J end by 4 bases, with 14 bases between. The CDR3 covers 14 residues. The CDR3 sequence: CASSSGPDRETQYF. The CDR3 bases are TGTGCCAGTAGTTCAGGACCTGACAGAGAGACCCAGTACTTC. The full variable domain, in which reference TRBV19 and TRBJ2-5 provide the parts outside the CDR3, is DGGITQSPKYLFRKEGQNVTLSCEQNLNHDAMYWYRQDPGQGLRLIYYSQIVNDFQKGDIAEGYSVSREKKESFPLTVTSAQKNPTAFYLCASSSGPDRETQYFGPGTRLLVL.

The chain is built from TRBV14 and TRBJ1-5; 10 nucleotides line up with TRBD1. The length of the CDR3 is 13 residues. With V trimmed by 4 bases and J by 11 bases, 5 bases remained unmatched. Germline V gene lookup returns CDR1 SGHDN and CDR2 FVKESK. In nucleotides, the CDR3 is TGTGCCAGCAGCCCAGCCGGGACAGGGGCCCAGCATTTT. Translation: CASSPAGTGAQHF.

V usage is TRBV19 and J usage is TRBJ2-3; D is possibly TRBD1 (5 bases). The ends were cut back, 4 bases at V and 1 base at J, with 18 bases in the middle. Germline V gene sequence: CDR1 LNHDA, CDR2 SQIVND (reference sequence). The CDR3 covers 17 residues. The CDR3 sequence: CASSTSRRARGTDTQYF. DNA for the CDR3: TGTGCCAGTAGTACCTCCCGACGGGCCAGGGGCACAGATACGCAGTATTTT.

V usage is TRBV5-1 and J usage is TRBJ2-5, with D perhaps TRBD2 (6 bases). CDR1 and CDR2 from the germline V gene are SGHRS and YFSETQ. This CDR3 spans 15 amino acids. The V end lost 0 bases, the J end lost 0 bases, and 9 bases lay between the germline ends. The CDR3 DNA is TGCGCCAGCAGCTTGGTTAGCGGACACCAAGAGACCCAGTACTTC. It translates to CASSLVSGHQETQYF.

The chain carries TRBV18 and TRBJ1-1; the D gene is possibly TRBD1 (6 bases). V lost 4 bases and J 5 bases, leaving 14 bases between the germline ends. The CDR3 runs to 14 residues. The germline CDR1 and CDR2 sequences are KGHSH and LQKENI. CDR3 loop: CASSLQAGDTEAFF. The CDR3 DNA reads TGTGCCAGCTCACTACAAGCAGGGGATACTGAAGCTTTCTTT.

J is TRBJ2-1 and V is TRBV19; unclear D gene. Germline loops: CDR1 LNHDA, CDR2 SQIVND (reference sequence). The CDR3 loop spans 13 amino acids. The V and J ends lost 1 base and 6 bases respectively, with 7 bases between them. The CDR3 spells CASSIADFNEQFF. For the CDR3, the DNA is TGTGCCAGTAGTATAGCAGATTTCAATGAGCAGTTCTTC.

The V gene is TRBV19, the J gene TRBJ2-3; TRBD1 matches 7 bases. This CDR3 has 16 amino acids. Germline V gene sequence: CDR1 LNHDA, CDR2 SQIVND (reference sequence). V dropped 3 bases and J dropped 0; count of bases not matched to a gene: 6. Here the CDR3 reads CASSIIGTASTDTQYF. CDR3 in DNA: TGTGCCAGTAGTATTATTGGGACAGCTAGCACAGATACGCAGTATTTT.

The CDR3: CATSKVDSNTGELFF. The CDR3, as DNA: TGTGCCACCAGCAAGGTGGACTCAAACACCGGGGAGCTGTTTTTT. This rearrangement joins TRBV15 to TRBJ2-2; perhaps TRBD2 as D (5 bases). The germline V gene encodes CDR1 LNHNV and CDR2 YYDKDF (reference sequence). This CDR3 is 15 amino acids long. V was clipped by 4 bases and J by 2 bases, with 11 bases between them.

The chain is built from TRBV19 and TRBJ2-1; 9 bases are a match to TRBD2. The germline V gene has CDR1 LNHDA and CDR2 SQIVND (reference sequence). V lost 0 bases, J lost 2 bases, and 5 bases stayed unmatched. The CDR3 spans 17 residues. In DNA, the CDR3 is TGTGCCAGTAGTATAGATGCAGCGGGAGGTCCCTACAATGAGCAGTTCTTC. This codes for CASSIDAAGGPYNEQFF. Supplemented by reference TRBV19 and TRBJ2-1, the full variable domain reads DGGITQSPKYLFRKEGQNVTLSCEQNLNHDAMYWYRQDPGQGLRLIYYSQIVNDFQKGDIAEGYSVSREKKESFPLTVTSAQKNPTAFYLCASSIDAAGGPYNEQFFGPGTRLTVL.

This clone has only a few counts. V gene TRBV28 combines with J gene TRBJ2-3; the D is unclear. In germline, CDR1 is MDHEN, CDR2 SYDVKM. This CDR3 has 15 residues. V dropped 4 bases and J dropped 0 bases, with 11 bases sitting between them. The CDR3, as DNA: TGTGCCAGCAGTTGGTTCGGTTGGAGCACAGATACGCAGTATTTT. Amino acids: CASSWFGWSTDTQYF.

The chain recombines TRBV6-5 with TRBJ1-2; TRBD1 is a possible D gene (6 bases). CDR3 length: 12 residues. Germline CDR1 is MNHEY and CDR2 is SVGAGI. Trimming pared 8 bases from V and 8 bases from J, leaving 15 bases between. This CDR3 reads CASRQGWEGYTF. In nucleotides, the CDR3 is TGTGCCAGCCGGCAGGGGTGGGAAGGCTACACCTTC.

This clone was found once. The chain joins TRBV19 to TRBJ1-4; the D gene is possibly TRBD1 (6 bases). The CDR3 runs 15 residues. Between the trimmed V and J ends, which lost 6 bases and 3 bases, there was a span of 14 bases. The germline gives CDR1 LNHDA, CDR2 SQIVND (reference sequence). The CDR3 spells CASSPPTGSNEKLFF. The CDR3 nucleotides are TGTGCCAGTAGCCCCCCGACAGGCTCTAATGAAAAACTGTTTTTT.

This clone was seen more than once but under ten times. The chain couples TRBV5-1 to TRBJ2-7, with 8 bases fitting TRBD1. CDR3 length: 16 amino acids. Germline loops: CDR1 SGHRS, CDR2 YFSETQ. V trimming: 2 bases; J trimming: 3 bases; junction bases outside the gene matches: 10. In DNA form, the CDR3 reads TGCGCCAGCAGCTTCAGACAGGGGAGTTTTATCTACGAGCAGTACTTC. The encoded protein is CASSFRQGSFIYEQYF.

The chain is built from TRBV11-2 and TRBJ1-4, with TRBD1 matching 10 bases. CDR3 length equals 15 residues. The V gene end was trimmed by 5 bases and the J gene end by 3 bases; junction bases not matched to a gene: 3. The germline gives CDR1 SGHAT, CDR2 FQNNGV. The chain's CDR3 is CASSGGQGANEKLFF. CDR3 nucleotide sequence: TGTGCCAGCAGCGGAGGACAGGGGGCTAATGAAAAACTGTTTTTT.

The V call is TRBV11-3, the J call TRBJ2-7; 7 bases agree with TRBD1. Germline V gives CDR1 SGHNT, CDR2 YENEEA. The CDR3 length is 14 residues. The ends lost 0 bases at V and 4 bases at J; junction bases unmatched: 3. CDR3: CASSLDGTVYEQYF. In DNA, the CDR3 is TGTGCCAGCAGCTTAGATGGGACAGTTTACGAGCAGTACTTC.

This clone has just one count. The rearrangement links TRBV5-1 to TRBJ2-3, with TRBD1 identical over 7 bases. The germline CDR1 and CDR2 sequences are SGHRS and YFSETQ. Trimming cost V 0 bases and J 2 bases; bases outside gene matches: 6. The CDR3 covers 16 residues. This chain's CDR3 is CASSLEGQPDTDTQYF. The CDR3 coding sequence is TGCGCCAGCAGCTTGGAGGGACAGCCGGACACAGATACGCAGTATTTT.

V usage is TRBV10-2 and J usage is TRBJ2-2, with TRBD1 matching over 7 bases. CDR3 length: 14 amino acids. In germline, CDR1 is WSHSY, CDR2 SAAADI. Trimming cost V 3 bases and J 7 bases; bases outside gene matches: 5. The CDR3: CASSEDRADGELFF. The CDR3 bases are TGCGCCAGCAGTGAAGACAGGGCAGACGGGGAGCTGTTTTTT.

This clone occurred a few times. In DNA, the CDR3 is TGTGCCAGCAGCCCCCGGGGACAGAGCTCCTACAATGAGCAGTTCTTC. This sequence encodes CASSPRGQSSYNEQFF. The chain has TRBV7-6 and TRBJ2-1; 7 bases fit TRBD1. The CDR3 covers 16 residues. J gave up 0 bases and V 5 bases, and 7 bases lay outside the gene matches. Germline CDR1 is SGHVS and CDR2 is FNYEAQ.

Written as DNA, the CDR3 is TGTGCCAGCAGCTTGGTTGGGACTAGCGGAACCTACGAGCAGTACTTC. Amino acid sequence: CASSLVGTSGTYEQYF. The rearrangement joins TRBV5-5 to TRBJ2-7, with 11 bases lining up with TRBD2. The CDR3 runs 16 residues. V lost 0 bases and J lost 2; bases outside the gene matches: 4. CDR1 is SGHKS and CDR2 is YYEKEE in the germline V gene (reference sequence).

The V gene is TRBV5-6, the J gene TRBJ2-7; tentative D call: TRBD1 (6 bases). Germline assignment: CDR1 SGHDT and CDR2 YYEEEE. There are 14 residues in the CDR3. V lost 4 bases and J 2 bases, leaving 13 bases between the germline ends. The CDR3 here is CASSLDRIAYEQYF. The CDR3 DNA follows: TGTGCCAGCAGCCTCGACAGGATAGCCTACGAGCAGTACTTC.

The chain carries TRBV18 and TRBJ2-7; 7 positions agree with TRBD2. The germline V gene has CDR1 KGHSH and CDR2 LQKENI. This CDR3 has 16 residues. V lost 1 base, J lost 5 bases, and 11 bases stayed unmatched. In DNA form, the CDR3 reads TGTGCCAGCTCACCACTGTTGGGCGGGAGTCTCCACGAGCAGTACTTC. Its translation is CASSPLLGGSLHEQYF.

The chain employs TRBV7-6 and TRBJ2-3, with 8 bases aligning to TRBD1. The CDR3 runs 16 residues. Germline V CDR1 and CDR2: SGHVS, FNYEAQ. V gave up 7 bases and J gave up 0 bases; unmatched junction bases: 9. CDR3 amino acids: CASTPQGGLSTDTQYF. CDR3 nucleotide sequence: TGTGCCAGCACCCCACAGGGGGGTCTTAGCACAGATACGCAGTATTTT.

The CDR3 nucleotides read TGCGCCAGCAGCTCGGGACTAGCGGGAGGTCTTGAGCAGTACTTC. This codes for CASSSGLAGGLEQYF. The rearrangement uses TRBV5-1 and TRBJ2-7, with TRBD2 identical over 15 bases. This CDR3 has 15 amino acids. Trimming at V came to 3 bases and at J to 7 bases, leaving 5 bases not matched to a gene. Germline CDR1 is SGHRS and CDR2 is YFSETQ. Variable domain in full (rest from reference TRBV5-1 and TRBJ2-7): KAGVTQTPRYLIKTRGQQVTLSCSPISGHRSVSWYQQTPGQGLQFLFEYFSETQRNKGNFPGRFSGRQFSNSRSEMNVSTLELGDSALYLCASSSGLAGGLEQYFGPGTRLTVT.

This clone occurred once. The chain joins TRBV7-8 to TRBJ2-3, with 13 bases fitting TRBD2. This CDR3 is built from 16 residues. The V segment lost 5 bases and the J segment 6 bases; nucleotides outside the gene matches: 8. The germline V gene encodes CDR1 SGHVS and CDR2 FQNEAQ. The CDR3 region has the DNA TGTGCCAGCAGCCCCCTACTAGCGGGAGGGGGGGATACGCAGTATTTT. Protein product: CASSPLLAGGGDTQYF.

CDR3: CASSLSESNGYTF. In DNA, the CDR3 is TGTGCCAGTAGTCTCAGCGAGAGCAATGGCTACACCTTC. This chain uses TRBV19 with TRBJ1-2; the D is unclear. Germline CDR1 LNHDA, CDR2 SQIVND (reference sequence). The V end lost 5 bases, the J end lost 6 bases, and 13 bases lay between the germline ends. CDR3 length: 13 residues.